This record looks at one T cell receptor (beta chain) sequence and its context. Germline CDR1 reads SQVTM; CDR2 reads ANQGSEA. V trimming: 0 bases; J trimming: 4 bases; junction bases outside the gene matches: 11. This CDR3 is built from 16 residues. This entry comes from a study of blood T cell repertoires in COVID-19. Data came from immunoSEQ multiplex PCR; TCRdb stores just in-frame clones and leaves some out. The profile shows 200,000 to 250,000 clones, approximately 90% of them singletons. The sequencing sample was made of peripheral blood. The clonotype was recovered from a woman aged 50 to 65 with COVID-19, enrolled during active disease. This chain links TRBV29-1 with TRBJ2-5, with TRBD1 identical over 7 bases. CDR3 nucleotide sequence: TGCAGCGTTGAAGATTGGCGTACGAGGGGGCGAGAGACCCAGTACTTC. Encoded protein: CSVEDWRTRGRETQYF.